The subject of this entry is one TCR beta chain. The data belong to a study of T cells in Graves' hyperthyroidism and ophthalmopathy. The source material, RNA transcripts, was used to amplify TCR beta CDR3 regions. When the TCR CDR3 underwent first-round RT-PCR, the HTBI primer set was used. Each CDR3 protein is one row after TCRdb ran MiXCR on the multiplex PCR reads. The profile shows hundreds of thousands of distinct CDR3 sequences, about 45% of them singletons. Germline CDR1 SEHNR, CDR2 FQNEAQ (reference sequence). The CDR3 contains 15 residues. V was shortened by 1 base and J by 5 bases, with 14 bases between the two germline ends.

The rearrangement joins TRBV7-9 to TRBJ1-1; D is possibly TRBD1 (6 bases). The sequence was obtained from a woman younger than 35 with Graves' hyperthyroidism. The source material was peripheral blood or thyroid tissue (not recorded which). CDR3 amino acids: CASSLVGQRGTEAFF. The CDR3 DNA reads as TGTGCCAGCAGCTTAGTCGGACAGAGGGGGACTGAAGCTTTCTTT. The variable domain in full, with the rest retrieved from reference TRBV7-9 and TRBJ1-1, is DTGVSQNPRHKITKRGQNVTFRCDPISEHNRLYWYRQTLGQGPEFLTYFQNEAQLEKSRLLSDRFSAERPKGSFSTLEIQRTEQGDSAMYLCASSLVGQRGTEAFFGQGTRLTVV.